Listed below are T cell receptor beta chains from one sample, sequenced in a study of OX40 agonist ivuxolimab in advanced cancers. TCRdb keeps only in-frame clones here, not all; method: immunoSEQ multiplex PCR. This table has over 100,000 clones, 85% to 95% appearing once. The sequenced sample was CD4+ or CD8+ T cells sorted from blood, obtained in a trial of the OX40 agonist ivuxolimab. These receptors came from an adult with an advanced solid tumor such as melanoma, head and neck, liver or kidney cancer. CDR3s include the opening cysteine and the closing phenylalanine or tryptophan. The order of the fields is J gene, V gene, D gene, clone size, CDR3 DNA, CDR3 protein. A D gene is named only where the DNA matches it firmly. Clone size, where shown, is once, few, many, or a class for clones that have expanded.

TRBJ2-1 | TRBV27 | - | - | TGTGCCAGCAGTAATGCCTTCTATGAGCAGTTCTTC | CASSNAFYEQFF
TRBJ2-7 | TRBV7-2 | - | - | TGTGCCAGCAGCTTAGGAGGGGGGACAGAGAGCAGCTCCTACGAGCAGTACTTC | CASSLGGGTESSSYEQYF
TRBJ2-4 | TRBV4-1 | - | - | TGCGCCAGCAGCCAAGAAGGACTATCCGACATTCAGTACTTC | CASSQEGLSDIQYF
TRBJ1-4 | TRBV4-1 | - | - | TGCGCCAGCAGCCAGTGGGGCCGGGCAACTAATGAAAAACTGTTTTTT | CASSQWGRATNEKLFF
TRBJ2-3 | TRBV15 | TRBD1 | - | TGTGCCACCAGCACCGGGGACAGCAGCCTCACAGATACGCAGTATTTT | CATSTGDSSLTDTQYF
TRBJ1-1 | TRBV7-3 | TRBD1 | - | TGTGCCAGCAGCTCCTCACAGGGGAAAGCTTTCTTT | CASSSSQGKAFF
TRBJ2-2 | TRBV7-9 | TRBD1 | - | TGTGCCGGTTCTGACAGGGAGAACACCGGGGAGCTGTTTTTT | CAGSDRENTGELFF
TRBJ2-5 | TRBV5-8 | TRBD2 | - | TGTGCCAGTCCCCGACTAGCGGGAGTAGAGACCCAGTACTTC | CASPRLAGVETQYF
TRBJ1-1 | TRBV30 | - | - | TGTGCCTGGAATGGGGCCCACCTAGGGGACACTGAAGCTTTCTTT | CAWNGAHLGDTEAFF
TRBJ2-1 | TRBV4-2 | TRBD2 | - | TGTGCCAGCAGCCAGGGCGGGACTACCCACAATGAGCAGTTCTTC | CASSQGGTTHNEQFF
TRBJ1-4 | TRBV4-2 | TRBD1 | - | TGTGCCAGCAGCCGGGGACAGACTAATGAAAAACTGTTTTTT | CASSRGQTNEKLFF
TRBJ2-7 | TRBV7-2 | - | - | TGTGCCAGCAGCCCCTCTCGGGACGGTTACGAGCAGTACTTC | CASSPSRDGYEQYF
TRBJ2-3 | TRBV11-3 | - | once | TGTGCCAGCAGCTTAGGGGATACAGATACGCAGTATTTT | CASSLGDTDTQYF
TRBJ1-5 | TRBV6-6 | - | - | TGTGCCAGCATAACCGATCCCACCGAGCCCCAGCATTTT | CASITDPTEPQHF
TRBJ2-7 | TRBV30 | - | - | TGTGCCTGGAGTTGGAATTACGAGCAGTACTTC | CAWSWNYEQYF
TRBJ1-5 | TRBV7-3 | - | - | TGTGCCAGCAGCTTAAACAGGGCGAAAGGTCAGCCCCAGCATTTT | CASSLNRAKGQPQHF
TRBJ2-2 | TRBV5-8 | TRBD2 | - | TGCGCCAGCAGCCAAGATCCCCGGGGGGACACCGGGGAGCTGTTTTTT | CASSQDPRGDTGELFF
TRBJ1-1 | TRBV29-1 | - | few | TGCAGCGTGGAACCTCAGGGGAACACTGAAGCTTTCTTT | CSVEPQGNTEAFF
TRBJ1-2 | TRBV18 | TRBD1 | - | TGTGCCAGCTCACCACCGTCGACAGGGACCTATGGCTACACCTTC | CASSPPSTGTYGYTF
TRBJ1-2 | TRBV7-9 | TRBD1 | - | TGTGCCAGCAGACAAACAGGGGCTTATGGCTACACCTTC | CASRQTGAYGYTF
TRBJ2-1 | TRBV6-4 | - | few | TGTGCCAGCAGTGACGCTGGGACTGGAGGGGATAATGAGCAGTTCTTC | CASSDAGTGGDNEQFF
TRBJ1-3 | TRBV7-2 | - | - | TGTGCCAGCAGCCTAGGTTCTGGAAACACCATATATTTT | CASSLGSGNTIYF
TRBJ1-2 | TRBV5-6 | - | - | TGTGCCAGCAGCGTAAGGGGGGCTCCGACGGGGAGGGGCTATGGCTACACCTTC | CASSVRGAPTGRGYGYTF
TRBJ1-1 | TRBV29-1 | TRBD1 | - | TGCAGCGTTGAAGTGGCAGGGGGTATCACTGAAGCTTTCTTT | CSVEVAGGITEAFF
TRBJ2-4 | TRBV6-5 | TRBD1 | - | TGTGCCAGCAGAAGACAGGGGGATGCCAAAAACATTCAGTACTTC | CASRRQGDAKNIQYF
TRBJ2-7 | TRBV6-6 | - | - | TGTGCCAGCAGTTACTCAGGCGGCAGTCCCTACGAGCAGTACTTC | CASSYSGGSPYEQYF
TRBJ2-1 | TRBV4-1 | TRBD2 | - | TGCGCCAGCAGCCGACCAGAGCGGGGGAGCTCCTACAATGAGCAGTTCTTC | CASSRPERGSSYNEQFF
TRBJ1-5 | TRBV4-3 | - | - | TGCGCCAGCAGCCAAGATCCCAGGGTCCGGAGCAATCAGCCCCAGCATTTT | CASSQDPRVRSNQPQHF
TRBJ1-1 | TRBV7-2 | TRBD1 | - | TGTGCCAGCAGCCAGATGGGACAGGGCAATTCTGAAGCTTTCTTT | CASSQMGQGNSEAFF
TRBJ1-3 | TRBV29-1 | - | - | TGCAGCGTTGTTGTCGGAAACACCATATATTTT | CSVVVGNTIYF
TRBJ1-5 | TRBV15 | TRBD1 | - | TGTGCCACCAGCAGCCGGGACAGGACATCTCAGCCCCAGCATTTT | CATSSRDRTSQPQHF